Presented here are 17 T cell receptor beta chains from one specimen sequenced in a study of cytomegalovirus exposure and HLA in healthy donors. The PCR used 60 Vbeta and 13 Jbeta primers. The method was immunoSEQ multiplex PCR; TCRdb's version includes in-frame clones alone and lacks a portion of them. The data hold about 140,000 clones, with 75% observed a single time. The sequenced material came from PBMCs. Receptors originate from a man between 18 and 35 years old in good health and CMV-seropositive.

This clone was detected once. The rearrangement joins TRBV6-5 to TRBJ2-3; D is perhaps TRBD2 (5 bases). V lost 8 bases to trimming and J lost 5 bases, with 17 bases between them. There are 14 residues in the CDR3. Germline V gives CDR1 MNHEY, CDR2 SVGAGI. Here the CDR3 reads CASAKVRVQDTQYF. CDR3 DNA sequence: TGTGCCAGCGCCAAGGTGCGGGTCCAAGATACGCAGTATTTT.

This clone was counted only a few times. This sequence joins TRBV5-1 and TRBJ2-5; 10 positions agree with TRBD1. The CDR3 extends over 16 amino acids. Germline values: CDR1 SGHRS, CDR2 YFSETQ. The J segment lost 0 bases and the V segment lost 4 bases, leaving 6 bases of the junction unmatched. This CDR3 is CASSKGQGEDQETQYF. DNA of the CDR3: TGCGCCAGCAGCAAAGGACAGGGGGAAGACCAAGAGACCCAGTACTTC.

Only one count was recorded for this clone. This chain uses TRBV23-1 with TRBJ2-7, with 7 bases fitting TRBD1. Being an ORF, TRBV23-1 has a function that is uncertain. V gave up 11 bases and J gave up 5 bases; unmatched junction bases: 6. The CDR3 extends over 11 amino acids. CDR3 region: CAVRGHHEQYF. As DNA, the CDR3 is TGCGCCGTAAGGGGGCACCACGAGCAGTACTTC.

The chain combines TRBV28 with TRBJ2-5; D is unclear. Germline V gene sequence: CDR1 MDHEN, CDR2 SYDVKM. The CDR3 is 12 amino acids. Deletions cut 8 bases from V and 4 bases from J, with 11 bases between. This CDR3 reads CASANNGETQYF. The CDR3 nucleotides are TGTGCCAGCGCTAATAACGGAGAGACCCAGTACTTC.

The CDR3 here is CAWKIDRPPYEQYF. The DNA of the CDR3 is TGTGCCTGGAAAATTGACAGGCCGCCCTACGAGCAGTACTTC. V gene TRBV30 combines with J gene TRBJ2-7; possibly TRBD1 for D (6 bases). Trimming removed 4 bases at V and 2 bases at J, with 15 bases between. CDR3 size: 14 residues. Germline CDR1 reads GTSNPN; CDR2 reads SVGIG (reference sequence).

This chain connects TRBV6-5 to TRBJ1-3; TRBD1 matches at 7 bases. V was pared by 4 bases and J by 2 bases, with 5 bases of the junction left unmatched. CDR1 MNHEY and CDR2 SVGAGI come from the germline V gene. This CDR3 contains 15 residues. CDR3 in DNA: TGTGCCAGCAGTTCGGACAGGTCGACTGGAAACACCATATATTTT. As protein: CASSSDRSTGNTIYF.

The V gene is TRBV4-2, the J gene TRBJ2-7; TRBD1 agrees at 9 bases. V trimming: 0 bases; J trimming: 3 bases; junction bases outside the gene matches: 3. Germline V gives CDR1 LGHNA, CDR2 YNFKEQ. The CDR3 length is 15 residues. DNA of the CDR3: TGTGCCAGCAGCCAAGAGGGACAGGGTGTCTACGAGCAGTACTTC. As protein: CASSQEGQGVYEQYF.

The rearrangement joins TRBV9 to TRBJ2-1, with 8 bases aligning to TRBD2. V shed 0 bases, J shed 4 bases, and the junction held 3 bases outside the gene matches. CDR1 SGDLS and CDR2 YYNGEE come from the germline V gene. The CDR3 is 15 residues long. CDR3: CASSVVGRVYNEQFF. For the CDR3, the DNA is TGTGCCAGCAGCGTAGTCGGGAGGGTATACAATGAGCAGTTCTTC.

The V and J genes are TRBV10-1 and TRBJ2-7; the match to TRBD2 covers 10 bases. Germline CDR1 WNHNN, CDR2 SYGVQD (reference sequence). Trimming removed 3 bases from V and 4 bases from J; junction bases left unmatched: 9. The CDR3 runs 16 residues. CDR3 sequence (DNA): TGCGCCAGCAGTGACTCTAGCGGGAGAGGGGGTTACGAGCAGTACTTC. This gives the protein CASSDSSGRGGYEQYF.

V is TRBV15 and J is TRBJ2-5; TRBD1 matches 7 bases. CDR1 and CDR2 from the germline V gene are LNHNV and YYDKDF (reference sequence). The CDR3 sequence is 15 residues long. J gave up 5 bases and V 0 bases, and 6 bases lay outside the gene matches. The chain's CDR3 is CATSRDTGAIETQYF. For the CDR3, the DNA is TGTGCCACCAGCAGAGATACAGGGGCAATTGAGACCCAGTACTTC.

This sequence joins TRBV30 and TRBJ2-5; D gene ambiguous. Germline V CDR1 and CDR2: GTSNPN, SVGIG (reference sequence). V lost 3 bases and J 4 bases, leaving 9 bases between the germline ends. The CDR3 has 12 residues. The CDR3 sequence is CAWSPTGETQYF. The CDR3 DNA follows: TGTGCCTGGAGCCCAACTGGAGAGACCCAGTACTTC.

The CDR3 DNA is TGTGCCAGCAGCTCAGACCGGGACAGGGAGATCACCGGGGAGCTGTTTTTT. Protein: CASSSDRDREITGELFF. The gene calls are TRBV7-3 and TRBJ2-2; the match to TRBD1 covers 9 bases. The J segment lost 4 bases and the V segment lost 4 bases, leaving 10 bases of the junction unmatched. Per germline, CDR1 SGHTA and CDR2 FQGTGA. The CDR3 runs 17 residues.

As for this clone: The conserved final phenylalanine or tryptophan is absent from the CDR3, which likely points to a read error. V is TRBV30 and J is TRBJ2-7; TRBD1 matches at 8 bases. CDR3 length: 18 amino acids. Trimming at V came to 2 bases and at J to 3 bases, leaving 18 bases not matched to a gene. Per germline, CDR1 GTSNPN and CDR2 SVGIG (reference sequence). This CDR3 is CAWSLFASQTGEIYEQYC. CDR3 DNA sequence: TGTGCCTGGAGTCTCTTTGCCTCTCAGACAGGGGAGATCTACGAGCAGTACTGT.

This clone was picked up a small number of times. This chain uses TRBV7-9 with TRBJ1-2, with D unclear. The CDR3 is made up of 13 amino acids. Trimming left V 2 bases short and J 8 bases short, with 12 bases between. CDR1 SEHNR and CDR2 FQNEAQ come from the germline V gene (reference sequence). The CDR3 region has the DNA TGTGCCAGCAGCTTACGCCGGGGTGGGGGCTACACCTTC. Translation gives CASSLRRGGGYTF.

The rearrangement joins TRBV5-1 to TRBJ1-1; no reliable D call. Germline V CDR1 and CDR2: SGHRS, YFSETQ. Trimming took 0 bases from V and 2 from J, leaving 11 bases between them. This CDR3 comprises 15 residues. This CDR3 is CASSLGSTSNTEAFF. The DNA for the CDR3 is TGCGCCAGCAGCTTGGGGTCTACGTCCAACACTGAAGCTTTCTTT. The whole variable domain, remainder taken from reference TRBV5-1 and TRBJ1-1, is KAGVTQTPRYLIKTRGQQVTLSCSPISGHRSVSWYQQTPGQGLQFLFEYFSETQRNKGNFPGRFSGRQFSNSRSEMNVSTLELGDSALYLCASSLGSTSNTEAFFGQGTRLTVV.

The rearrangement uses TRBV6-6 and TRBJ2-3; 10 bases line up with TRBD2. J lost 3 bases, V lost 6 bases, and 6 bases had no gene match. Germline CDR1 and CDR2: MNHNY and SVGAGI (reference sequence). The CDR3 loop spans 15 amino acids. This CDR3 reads CASRPSLAGTDTQYF. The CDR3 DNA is TGTGCCAGCAGGCCTTCACTAGCGGGAACAGATACGCAGTATTTT.

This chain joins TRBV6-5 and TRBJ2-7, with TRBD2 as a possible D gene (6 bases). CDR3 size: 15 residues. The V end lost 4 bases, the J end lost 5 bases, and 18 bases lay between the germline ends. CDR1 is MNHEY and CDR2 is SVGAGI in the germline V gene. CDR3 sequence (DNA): TGTGCCAGCAGTTCCCTAGACGGGAGTCGCCACGAGCAGTACTTC. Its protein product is CASSSLDGSRHEQYF.